This paragraph covers one T cell receptor (beta chain) sequence. These data come from a study of CD8 T cells in Susac syndrome. With random hexamers, 0.5 to 1 ug RNA was reverse transcribed. TCRdb ran MiXCR on the immunoSEQ multiplex PCR reads and lists one entry per CDR3 protein. The table records approximately 190,000 distinct CDR3 sequences, 91% of them present only once. The J segment lost 2 bases and the V segment lost 5 bases, leaving 5 bases of the junction unmatched. In germline, CDR1 is DFQATT, CDR2 SNEGSKA (reference sequence). The CDR3 loop spans 14 amino acids. This TCR came from a human donor with Susac syndrome. Sequenced input: CD4+ T cells from PBMCs. The rearrangement links TRBV20-1 to TRBJ2-7, with TRBD2 identical over 11 bases. Here the CDR3 reads CSARLAGGTYEQYF. The CDR3 DNA reads TGCAGTGCTCGCCTAGCGGGGGGAACCTACGAGCAGTACTTC.